The source of this TCR beta chain is a study of beta chain features in type 1 diabetes. Study information: Sorted cells numbering 107,917,701 were examined across all samples.

This clone came up a few times. Trimming left V 7 bases short and J 12 bases short, with 24 bases between. Looked up from germline, CDR1 is SEHNR and CDR2 is FQNEAQ (reference sequence). This CDR3 is 14 amino acids long. TCRB transcripts that were expressed got sequenced, as all of the isolated RNA had been reverse transcribed. Using immunoSEQ multiplex PCR, the repertoire was profiled, and TCRdb retains in-frame clones only, with some absent. Altogether almost 350,000 clones are present, about 18% being singletons, with the ten largest covering under 0.05%. The chain joins TRBV7-9 to TRBJ1-1, with a possible D match to TRBD1 (6 bases). This TCR came from a woman aged 18-30 years in good health. Sample: naive CD4+ T cells from blood. The CDR3, as DNA: TGTGCCAGCACTGGGGGCCCTTTGGGACGAAGGACTTTCTTT. This encodes CASTGGPLGRRTFF.